Listed here are 24 T cell receptor beta chains from one sample, sequenced in a study of T cells in Graves' hyperthyroidism and ophthalmopathy. Researchers took RNA transcripts and amplified the TCR beta CDR3 regions from them. Initially, a first-round RT-PCR of the TCR CDR3 employed the HTBI primer set. TCRdb re-analysed the multiplex PCR reads in MiXCR, keeping a single row per CDR3 protein. The sample includes more than 500,000 distinct CDR3 sequences, 15% to 20% of them seen just once. The sample was blood. The receptors stem from a woman in her thirties with Graves' hyperthyroidism.

The sample holds many counts of this clonotype. The J gene is TRBJ1-1, the V gene TRBV11-2; a weak D match, TRBD1 (5 bases). CDR1 is SGHAT and CDR2 is FQNNGV in the germline V gene. CDR3 length: 14 residues. Trimming cost V 4 bases and J 0 bases, with 9 bases left between them. The CDR3 coding sequence is TGTGCCAGCAGCTCCCGGGGCCTGAACACTGAAGCTTTCTTT. This translates into CASSSRGLNTEAFF.

This clonotype showed up just a few times. This chain uses TRBV19 with TRBJ2-7; no reliable D call. This CDR3 is 15 amino acids long. Between the trimmed V and J ends, which lost 5 bases and 2 bases, there was a span of 16 bases. CDR1 is LNHDA, CDR2 SQIVND, per germline (reference sequence). This chain's CDR3 is CASSFSSLSPYEQYF. The CDR3 bases are TGTGCCAGTAGTTTCTCGAGCCTCTCTCCCTACGAGCAGTACTTC.

This clonotype occurred many times. The chain is built from TRBV7-2 and TRBJ2-3; D is unclear. Trimming took 7 bases from V and 1 from J, leaving 9 bases between them. The germline V gene has CDR1 SGHTA and CDR2 FQGNSA. The CDR3 has 13 amino acids. CDR3 sequence (DNA): TGTGCCAGCACCCCTGGGGGCACAGATACGCAGTATTTT. It translates to CASTPGGTDTQYF. The full variable domain, its missing parts supplied by reference TRBV7-2 and TRBJ2-3, is GAGVSQSPSNKVTEKGKDVELRCDPISGHTALYWYRQSLGQGLEFLIYFQGNSAPDKSGLPSDRFSAERTGGSVSTLTIQRTQQEDSAVYLCASTPGGTDTQYFGPGTRLTVL.

This clonotype was observed at least ten times. The CDR3 coding sequence is TGCAGTGCTAGCAGGGAAACCTACGAGCAGTACTTC. It translates to CSASRETYEQYF. This chain connects TRBV20-1 to TRBJ2-7; TRBD1 might be the D (5 bases). V shed 3 bases and J shed 2 bases, with 8 bases lying between them. The CDR3 spans 12 residues. CDR1 is DFQATT and CDR2 is SNEGSKA in the germline V gene (reference sequence).

This clonotype appeared many times. The CDR3 sequence is CSARDPRQGGKQYF. CDR3 coding DNA: TGCAGTGCTAGAGATCCGCGACAGGGGGGAAAGCAGTACTTC. The chain recombines TRBV20-1 with TRBJ2-7; 9 bases are a match to TRBD1. CDR3 length equals 14 residues. Trimming removed 0 bases from V and 8 bases from J; junction bases left unmatched: 8. Germline V gives CDR1 DFQATT, CDR2 SNEGSKA (reference sequence).

This clonotype was seen repeatedly, ten times or more. This chain connects TRBV6-5 to TRBJ2-3; 8 nucleotides match TRBD2. Unmatched junction bases numbered 12, after V lost 0 bases and J lost 7 bases. The CDR3 spans 17 residues. The germline V gene has CDR1 MNHEY and CDR2 SVGAGI. CDR3 sequence (DNA): TGTGCCAGCAGTTACTCGAGGACTCCCGGGGGGGGGAATACGCAGTATTTT. The encoded protein is CASSYSRTPGGGNTQYF.

This clonotype was picked up a small number of times. The rearrangement joins TRBV6-6 to TRBJ1-2; tentative D call: TRBD1 (6 bases). The CDR3 totals 12 residues. CDR1 is MNHNY, CDR2 SVGAGI, per germline (reference sequence). Trimming left V 0 bases short and J 14 bases short, with 13 bases between. In nucleotides, the CDR3 is TGTGCCAGCAGTTACTCGAGGGGGGGGGGGACCTTC. Translation: CASSYSRGGGTF.

This clonotype was counted many times. CDR3 coding DNA: TGTGCCAGCAGCTTAGCAGCCGGGACCACTGAAGCTTTCTTT. This codes for CASSLAAGTTEAFF. This chain links TRBV7-2 with TRBJ1-1, with D tentatively TRBD1 (5 bases). The CDR3 is 14 amino acids. The V and J ends lost 0 bases and 4 bases respectively, with 9 bases between them. The germline gives CDR1 SGHTA, CDR2 FQGNSA.

In this sample, this clonotype turned up many times. This chain joins TRBV6-1 and TRBJ1-1; TRBD1 aligns across 7 bases. The V segment lost 6 bases and the J segment 3 bases; nucleotides outside the gene matches: 4. The CDR3 consists of 13 residues. Per germline, CDR1 MNHNS and CDR2 SASEGT. CDR3 DNA: TGTGCCAGCAGGGAGACAGGGTACACTGAAGCTTTCTTT. The encoded protein is CASRETGYTEAFF.

The CDR3 protein is CASSRGAPSYNEQFF. The CDR3 nucleotides are TGTGCCAGCAGCCGGGGGGCCCCAAGCTACAATGAGCAGTTCTTC. The genes are TRBV7-3 and TRBJ2-1; maybe TRBD2 (7 bases). This CDR3 contains 15 residues. The germline V gene has CDR1 SGHTA and CDR2 FQGTGA. Trimming left V 5 bases short and J 3 bases short, with 14 bases between. The variable domain in full, with the rest retrieved from reference TRBV7-3 and TRBJ2-1, is GAGVSQTPSNKVTEKGKYVELRCDPISGHTALYWYRQSLGQGPEFLIYFQGTGAADDSGLPNDRFFAVRPEGSVSTLKIQRTERGDSAVYLCASSRGAPSYNEQFFGPGTRLTVL.

This clonotype was observed a few times. J is TRBJ2-2 and V is TRBV7-3; 7 nucleotides agree with TRBD2. The CDR3 contains 16 residues. Per the germline V gene, CDR1 is SGHTA and CDR2 is FQGTGA. The trim removed 5 bases at V and 3 bases at J, leaving 9 bases unmatched. The CDR3 region is CASSMDPAGDTGELFF. As DNA, the CDR3 is TGTGCCAGCAGCATGGACCCGGCGGGGGACACCGGGGAGCTGTTTTTT.

This chain joins TRBV2 and TRBJ2-3; the match to TRBD2 covers 12 bases. Per the germline V gene, CDR1 is SNHLY and CDR2 is FYNNEI. V shed 7 bases, J shed 0 bases, and the junction held 5 bases outside the gene matches. The CDR3 sequence is 16 residues long. CDR3 nucleotide sequence: TGTGCCAGCATAGGAGGACTAGCGGGGAGCACAGATACGCAGTATTTT. This gives the protein CASIGGLAGSTDTQYF.

This clonotype appeared many times. The J gene is TRBJ2-7, the V gene TRBV28, with D unresolved. The V end lost 3 bases, the J end lost 2 bases, and 8 bases lay between the germline ends. Germline V gene data show CDR1 as MDHEN and CDR2 as SYDVKM. The CDR3 extends over 13 amino acids. The CDR3 is CASSLEQTYEQYF. CDR3 sequence (DNA): TGTGCCAGCAGTTTGGAACAGACCTACGAGCAGTACTTC.

The chain joins TRBV6-2 or TRBV6-3 to TRBJ2-7; D uncertain. Germline V lookup: CDR1 MNHEY, CDR2 SVGEGT. Trimming cost V 7 bases and J 0 bases, with 10 bases left between them. This CDR3 is 13 amino acids long. DNA of the CDR3: TGTGCCAGCACATTGGAGAGCTCCTACGAGCAGTACTTC. Encoded protein: CASTLESSYEQYF.

A word on this clonotype: A much bigger clone sits one base away, suggesting this may be a read error. The gene calls are TRBV11-2 and TRBJ2-7; 10 bases are a match to TRBD2. Germline assignment: CDR1 SGHAT and CDR2 FQNNGV. The CDR3 runs 15 residues. CDR3 amino acids: CVSSLRGLAGDEQYF. CDR3 DNA sequence: TGTGTCAGCAGCTTACGAGGTCTAGCGGGAGACGAGCAGTACTTC.

This clonotype was detected ten times or more. J is TRBJ2-4 and V is TRBV28; D not certain. Looked up from germline, CDR1 is MDHEN and CDR2 is SYDVKM. The ends were cut back, 3 bases at V and 5 bases at J, with 8 bases in the middle. There are 13 residues in the CDR3. Here the CDR3 DNA reads TGTGCCAGCAGTTTCCAGGTAGAAAACATTCAGTACTTC. It is translated as CASSFQVENIQYF.

This clonotype was observed many times. The chain employs TRBV7-2 and TRBJ1-2; TRBD1 aligns across 8 bases. The CDR3 runs 14 residues. CDR1 and CDR2 from the germline V gene are SGHTA and FQGNSA. The V and J ends lost 1 base and 9 bases, in that order; junction bases with no gene match: 7. The CDR3 sequence is CASSLGGQVFSYTF. In DNA form, the CDR3 reads TGTGCCAGCAGCTTAGGGGGACAGGTGTTTAGCTACACCTTC.

This clonotype was seen repeatedly, ten times or more. This chain joins TRBV24-1 and TRBJ2-1; possibly TRBD1 for D (6 bases). The CDR3 extends over 14 amino acids. V was clipped by 2 bases and J by 10 bases, with 14 bases between them. Looked up from germline, CDR1 is KGHDR and CDR2 is SFDVKD. The CDR3 is CATSDWGSRGEQFF. CDR3 sequence (DNA): TGTGCCACCAGTGATTGGGGGTCGAGGGGGGAGCAGTTCTTC.

This clonotype was observed a few times. The V and J genes are TRBV28 and TRBJ2-1; D uncertain. V dropped 7 bases and J dropped 9 bases, with 10 bases sitting between them. Germline V gene lookup returns CDR1 MDHEN and CDR2 SYDVKM. The CDR3 has 11 residues. The CDR3 is CASTTGGEQFF. CDR3 nucleotide sequence: TGTGCCAGCACCACCGGCGGTGAGCAGTTCTTC. Full variable domain (missing parts from reference TRBV28 and TRBJ2-1): DVKVTQSSRYLVKRTGEKVFLECVQDMDHENMFWYRQDPGLGLRLIYFSYDVKMKEKGDIPEGYSVSREKKERFSLILESASTNQTSMYLCASTTGGEQFFGPGTRLTVL.

The V call is TRBV7-2, the J call TRBJ1-1; D gene uncertain. The CDR3 covers 13 residues. V lost 4 bases, J lost 8 bases, and 14 bases lay in between. Germline loops: CDR1 SGHTA, CDR2 FQGNSA. DNA of the CDR3: TGTGCCAGCAGCTCCCACCCCTACCCAGAAGCTTTCTTT. This codes for CASSSHPYPEAFF.

In this sample, this clonotype turned up many times. The chain is built from TRBV3-1 and TRBJ2-7; 8 nucleotides align to TRBD2. There are 16 residues in the CDR3. V was pared by 0 bases and J by 3 bases, with 7 bases of the junction left unmatched. The V gene's germline CDR1 is LGHDT and CDR2 YNNKEL (reference sequence). This CDR3 is CASSQETGLVVYEQYF. The DNA for the CDR3 is TGTGCCAGCAGCCAAGAAACGGGACTAGTCGTCTACGAGCAGTACTTC.

This chain joins TRBV13 and TRBJ1-2; no firm D call. The CDR3 runs to 14 residues. Per the germline V gene, CDR1 is PRHDT and CDR2 is FYEKMQ (reference sequence). The V and J ends lost 5 bases and 4 bases respectively, with 14 bases between them. CDR3 loop: CASSPAGGVYGYTF. The CDR3 DNA follows: TGTGCCAGCAGCCCTGCCGGCGGGGTCTATGGCTACACCTTC.

The table lists this clonotype with many counts. The rearrangement uses TRBV30 and TRBJ1-2, with TRBD1 matching over 10 bases. Trimming at V came to 5 bases and at J to 8 bases, leaving 5 bases not matched to a gene. Germline CDR1 and CDR2: GTSNPN and SVGIG (reference sequence). The CDR3 is 12 amino acids. The CDR3 region is CAWQGTGEGYTF. For the CDR3, the DNA is TGTGCCTGGCAAGGGACAGGGGAGGGCTACACCTTC.

This clonotype has ten or more counts. This chain connects TRBV2 to TRBJ2-2, with unresolved D. The germline V gene has CDR1 SNHLY and CDR2 FYNNEI. Trimming shortened V by 6 bases and J by 7 bases, and 9 bases separated the two germline ends. The CDR3 runs 12 residues. The CDR3 is CASRELGGELFF. CDR3 nucleotide sequence: TGTGCCAGCAGAGAGCTGGGCGGGGAGCTGTTTTTT.